This TCR beta chain was documented in a study of Ad26.COV2.S vaccination and SARS-CoV-2 variants (dated by TCRdb to the early 2020s). Looking at the study overall: Donors in the vaccine arm were drawn from COV1001, a phase I-IIa trial of Ad26.COV2.S in healthy adults that was multicentre, randomized, double-blind and placebo-controlled. The specificity and breadth of SARS-CoV-2-reactive T cell receptors after Ad26.COV2.S vaccination were assessed by TCRbeta repertoire sequencing. Ad26.COV2.S was administered intramuscularly at 5 x 10^10 or 1 x 10^11 viral particles, either as a single shot or as two shots given 56 days apart. Blinding of investigators to trial group allocation was maintained during experiments and outcome assessment. The TCR-sequenced set comprised about 32 samples: some 19 Ad26.COV2.S vaccine recipients, 5 placebo recipients and 8 SARS-CoV-2 convalescent individuals. Trial participants were randomized into five groups of five: low-dose or high-dose Ad26.COV2.S given once or twice, or placebo on both occasions. Overall study outcomes, separate from this receptor: Comparable non-spike TCR breadth was observed between vaccine and placebo recipients, consistent with only spike being contained in the vaccine. According to the authors, total T cell responses may have been underestimated by the TCR breadth and depth analyses. Comparing responses between vaccine doses or regimens was not something the study was powered to do. After vaccination, substantial breadth of spike-specific CD8+ and CD4+ T cell responses was reported. Ad26.COV2.S recipients had higher spike-specific TCR breadth than placebo recipients (P = 0.0014).

V was cut back by 7 bases and J by 0 bases, leaving a gap of 24 bases between them. In the germline V gene (reference sequence), CDR1 corresponds to MNHEY and CDR2 to SMNVEV. The CDR3 runs 18 residues from the cysteine to the phenylalanine. CDR3 DNA is the only sequence kept; it has 54 bases, read in frame from the first base. Of note for this clone: Its antigen remains unidentified. No much larger clone exists at a distance of one base, and base qualities are not known.

The immunoSEQ Assay was the method used to sequence TCRbeta CDR3 regions. After extraction, genomic DNA underwent amplification by bias-controlled multiplex PCR, followed by high-throughput sequencing. Per the authors' processing: To quantify the absolute abundance of each unique TCRbeta CDR3 region, sequences were collapsed and filtered. T cell fraction was estimated by normalizing TCRbeta template counts to usable DNA, with usable DNA measured through amplification of reference genes found in all nucleated cells. Repertoire TCRs were annotated as SARS-CoV-2-specific by exact matching of V gene, CDR3 amino acid sequence and J gene to a known reactive TCR set. The reference SARS-CoV-2 TCR set was derived from MIRA and filtered for enrichment in COVID-19-positive ImmuneCODE repertoires, a step that removed public or cross-reactive TCRs. Drawing on the MIRA antigens, annotated TCRs were analysed further at the level of specific ORF or position within ORF. Depth was the summed frequency of annotated unique rearrangements, while breadth was defined as annotated unique rearrangements over total unique productive rearrangements. TCR breadth was compared between groups using two-sided Wilcoxon rank-sum tests. Not all clones reach the TCRdb copy of this immuneACCESS table, which keeps in-frame sequences only. Checked studies attribute under half of the gap to unresolved V genes and leave the rest unexplained. Clone size and V and J calls were adopted from that table, with D and trimming inferred from the DNA. The sample contains some 460,000 clones, about 89% of them found a single time. The biggest ten clones account for around 1.6% of the sample.

Explained via the paper, the treatment or condition label denotes: roughly 18 received Ad26.COV2.S at low or high dose, single or two shots; 5 received placebo; per-sample allocation not given. For vaccine and placebo recipients, repertoires were sequenced using samples collected on day 63 after the first injection. Cohort 1b enrolled about two dozen adults aged 18-55 years at a single site in Boston, USA, between 29 July and 7 August 2020. As a vaccine, Ad26.COV2.S was a replication-incompetent adenovirus type 26 vector that expressed a prefusion-stabilized SARS-CoV-2 spike protein derived from the original Wuhan strain.

This receptor was taken from a person between 18 and 60 years old who received the Ad26.COV2.S COVID-19 vaccine or a placebo. Sequenced here: peripheral blood, sampled in a trial of Ad26.COV2.S vaccine versus placebo. The chain couples TRBV27 to TRBJ1-2; possibly the D gene is TRBD1, per 6 matching bases. Here is the DNA: TGTGCCAGCAAACAAATATTAGCAGGGGAAATGGCTAACTATGGCTACACCTTC. It translates as CASKQILAGEMANYGYTF.